The 29 T cell receptor beta chains listed next were all sequenced from one sample in a study of cytotoxic CD8 clonotypes in ibrutinib-treated CLL. Clones were read by immunoSEQ multiplex PCR, and TCRdb kept only the in-frame ones, dropping some. The repertoire holds around 25,000 clones, with roughly two thirds as singletons. The source material was PBMCs, sampled at disease progression, from a patient treated with ibrutinib. The source of these receptors is a human donor with chronic lymphocytic leukemia.

This chain uses TRBV6-6 with TRBJ2-7, with 10 bases matching TRBD1. The CDR3 totals 15 residues. Germline CDR1 and CDR2: MNHNY and SVGAGI (reference sequence). Losses at the gene ends were 5 bases for V and 2 bases for J; bases not matched to a gene: 6. CDR3 protein: CASSPGQGGTYEQYF. The CDR3 DNA sequence: TGTGCCAGCAGTCCCGGACAGGGGGGTACCTACGAGCAGTACTTC.

The chain is built from TRBV19 and TRBJ2-3; either TRBD1 or TRBD2 may fit D (5 bases each). Germline CDR1 and CDR2: LNHDA and SQIVND (reference sequence). V gave up 4 bases and J gave up 0 bases, with 11 bases separating them. This CDR3 has 15 amino acids. The CDR3, as DNA: TGTGCCAGTAGTACCTGGGACGGTAGCACAGATACGCAGTATTTT. Translating gives CASSTWDGSTDTQYF.

The V call is TRBV5-1, the J call TRBJ1-1; D not resolved. The CDR3 extends over 11 amino acids. Trimming took off 6 bases at V and 10 bases at J, with 13 bases between the two ends. Germline values: CDR1 SGHRS, CDR2 YFSETQ. CDR3 loop: CASNTPLGAFF. DNA for the CDR3: TGCGCCAGCAATACACCACTAGGAGCTTTCTTT.

In regard to this clone: An end of the junction differs from the germline gene, which may be a read error. The rearrangement uses TRBV5-6 and TRBJ1-4; D remains ambiguous. Germline CDR1 reads SGHDT; CDR2 reads YYEEEE. This CDR3 spans 12 amino acids. The DNA for the CDR3 is TGTGCCAGCAGCGCGGTGGGCGCCGAATCGGTTTTT. This sequence encodes CASSAVGAESVF.

The chain is built from TRBV29-1 and TRBJ2-1, with TRBD2 matching 13 bases. The V segment lost 1 base and the J segment 6 bases; nucleotides outside the gene matches: 3. CDR3 length: 15 amino acids. Germline values: CDR1 SQVTM, CDR2 ANQGSEA. The CDR3 DNA reads as TGCAGCGTTGAAGGGACTAGCGGGGGCCCCAATGAGCAGTTCTTC. Its protein product is CSVEGTSGGPNEQFF.

The rearrangement joins TRBV29-1 to TRBJ1-1; D may be TRBD1 (6 bases). The CDR3 has 13 residues. Germline V CDR1 and CDR2: SQVTM, ANQGSEA. V shed 3 bases and J shed 5 bases, with 13 bases lying between them. CDR3 amino acids: CSVDGGSNTEAFF. The CDR3 DNA sequence: TGCAGCGTTGATGGGGGCAGTAATACTGAAGCTTTCTTT.

The chain combines TRBV4-1 with TRBJ2-7; TRBD1 might be the D (7 bases). This CDR3 has 17 residues. Per the germline V gene, CDR1 is MGHRA and CDR2 is YSYEKL. Trimming took off 0 bases at V and 0 bases at J, with 15 bases between the two ends. The CDR3 sequence: CASSQDQGGITSYEQYF. DNA for the CDR3: TGCGCCAGCAGCCAAGATCAGGGGGGCATCACCTCCTACGAGCAGTACTTC.

This sequence joins TRBV7-3 and TRBJ2-3, with a tentative D call TRBD1 (6 bases). The germline V and J ends were trimmed by 2 bases and 5 bases, with 11 bases remaining between them. The CDR3 has 14 residues. The germline CDR1 and CDR2 sequences are SGHTA and FQGTGA. The CDR3 nucleotides are TGTGCCAGCAGCTTAGGAAGGGGGATAGATACGCAGTATTTT. This sequence encodes CASSLGRGIDTQYF.

V gene TRBV4-3 combines with J gene TRBJ2-7; 9 positions match TRBD1. The germline CDR1 and CDR2 sequences are LGHNA and YSLEER. The CDR3 has 18 amino acids. With 1 base clipped from V and 3 bases from J, the junction kept 13 bases outside the gene matches. The CDR3 nucleotides are TGCGCCAGCAGCCAAGTCGGCCCCGGGACAGGGAGGGTCTACGAGCAGTACTTC. It is translated as CASSQVGPGTGRVYEQYF.

In this sample, this clone turned up once. This same CDR3 is encoded by further DNA sequences in the sample. The CDR3 DNA follows: TGTGCCAGCAGCTTAGGGGGGTACGAGCAGTACTTC. Translating it yields CASSLGGYEQYF. The genes are TRBV5-6 and TRBJ2-7; D could derive from TRBD1 or TRBD2 (6 bases each). From germline, CDR1 is SGHDT and CDR2 YYEEEE. Trimming removed 2 bases at V and 4 bases at J, with 7 bases between. The CDR3 totals 12 residues.

There are a few counts of this clone. V gene TRBV12-5 combines with J gene TRBJ2-5; D possibly uses TRBD1 or TRBD2 (5 bases each). The CDR3 has 13 amino acids. V shed 6 bases and J shed 6 bases, with 14 bases lying between them. Germline values: CDR1 LGHNT, CDR2 FRNRAP. The CDR3 DNA is TGTGCTAGTGGACTGTACGAGGGACAGACCCAGTACTTC. This codes for CASGLYEGQTQYF.

The chain employs TRBV7-2 and TRBJ1-5; TRBD1 agrees at 7 bases. Germline CDR1 reads SGHTA; CDR2 reads FQGNSA. The CDR3 covers 16 residues. J gave up 4 bases and V 1 base, and 7 bases lay outside the gene matches. DNA of the CDR3: TGTGCCAGCAGCTTAGGCCCGGACAGGAAGAATCAGCCCCAGCATTTT. Translated, it gives CASSLGPDRKNQPQHF. The full variable domain, its missing parts supplied by reference TRBV7-2 and TRBJ1-5, is GAGVSQSPSNKVTEKGKDVELRCDPISGHTALYWYRQSLGQGLEFLIYFQGNSAPDKSGLPSDRFSAERTGGSVSTLTIQRTQQEDSAVYLCASSLGPDRKNQPQHFGDGTRLSIL.

The J gene is TRBJ2-7, the V gene TRBV20-1; 8 bases are shared with TRBD2. Losses at the gene ends were 6 bases for V and 7 bases for J; bases not matched to a gene: 5. Germline V lookup: CDR1 DFQATT, CDR2 SNEGSKA (reference sequence). The CDR3 has 11 amino acids. The DNA of the CDR3 is TGCAGTGCCACCGGGACTAGTGAGCAGTACTTC. As protein: CSATGTSEQYF.

The V call is TRBV5-8, the J call TRBJ2-2; 11 bases map to TRBD1. With V trimmed by 1 base and J by 6 bases, 8 bases remained unmatched. From germline, CDR1 is SGHTS and CDR2 YDEGEE. This CDR3 comprises 17 residues. CDR3 loop: CASSLHRTGGAPGELFF. CDR3 in DNA: TGTGCCAGCAGCTTGCACCGGACAGGGGGCGCCCCCGGGGAGCTGTTTTTT.

This clone has just one count. The chain has TRBV9 and TRBJ2-1; possibly TRBD1 for D (6 bases). Trimming removed 3 bases at V and 0 bases at J, with 10 bases between. The CDR3 has 15 residues. Germline V lookup: CDR1 SGDLS, CDR2 YYNGEE. CDR3 protein: CASSGPDSSYNEQFF. The CDR3 region has the DNA TGTGCCAGCAGCGGACCGGACAGCTCCTACAATGAGCAGTTCTTC.

V usage is TRBV6-5 and J usage is TRBJ1-2, with unresolved D. Trimming cost V 5 bases and J 4 bases, with 14 bases left between them. Germline CDR1 and CDR2: MNHEY and SVGAGI. The CDR3 length is 14 residues. The CDR3 nucleotides are TGTGCCAGCAGTCCCTCGGTGGGGATCTATGGCTACACCTTC. Amino acid sequence: CASSPSVGIYGYTF.

This clone was seen only once. V gene TRBV19 combines with J gene TRBJ2-5; the match to TRBD2 covers 10 bases. V trimming: 10 bases; J trimming: 0 bases; junction bases outside the gene matches: 2. CDR1 is LNHDA and CDR2 is SQIVND in the germline V gene (reference sequence). CDR3 length equals 13 residues. The CDR3 DNA reads TGTGCCACCACTAGCGGGGACCAAGAGACCCAGTACTTC. Its protein product is CATTSGDQETQYF.

V and J are TRBV10-2 and TRBJ2-2; 10 bases match TRBD2. With 5 bases clipped from V and 2 bases from J, the junction kept 2 bases outside the gene matches. Germline assignment: CDR1 WSHSY and CDR2 SAAADI. The CDR3 loop spans 15 amino acids. As DNA, the CDR3 is TGCGCCAGCAGTAAGCGGGGGGGTAACACCGGGGAGCTGTTTTTT. Translated, it gives CASSKRGGNTGELFF.

The chain carries TRBV5-5 and TRBJ1-1; TRBD1 might be the D (6 bases). The germline V and J ends were trimmed by 1 base and 3 bases, with 10 bases remaining between them. Germline V gene data show CDR1 as SGHKS and CDR2 as YYEKEE (reference sequence). The CDR3 spans 14 residues. CDR3 coding DNA: TGTGCCAGCAGCTTGTGGGGGCAAGACACTGAAGCTTTCTTT. Protein: CASSLWGQDTEAFF.

V and J are TRBV7-2 and TRBJ2-2; 14 bases line up with TRBD2. J gave up 1 base and V 5 bases, and 6 bases lay outside the gene matches. This CDR3 contains 18 residues. CDR1 is SGHTA and CDR2 is FQGNSA in the germline V gene. As DNA, the CDR3 is TGTGCCAGCAGCCACGGGACTAGCGGGGGCCTGAACACCGGGGAGCTGTTTTTT. It codes for CASSHGTSGGLNTGELFF.

The V gene is TRBV2, the J gene TRBJ2-5; D could derive from TRBD1 or TRBD2 (6 bases each). From germline, CDR1 is SNHLY and CDR2 FYNNEI. V was cut by 2 bases and J by 5 bases, with 12 bases left in between. The CDR3 has 14 residues. CDR3 DNA sequence: TGTGCCAGCAGTGAAACGGGGGCTGGGGAGACCCAGTACTTC. It yields the protein CASSETGAGETQYF. The full variable domain, in which reference TRBV2 and TRBJ2-5 provide the parts outside the CDR3, is EPEVTQTPSHQVTQMGQEVILRCVPISNHLYFYWYRQILGQKVEFLVSFYNNEISEKSEIFDDQFSVERPDGSNFTLKIRSTKLEDSAMYFCASSETGAGETQYFGPGTRLLVL.

The V call is TRBV4-3, the J call TRBJ1-2, with TRBD1 as a possible D gene (5 bases). This CDR3 is 14 amino acids long. V shed 0 bases and J shed 4 bases, with 9 bases lying between them. Looked up from germline, CDR1 is LGHNA and CDR2 is YSLEER. DNA of the CDR3: TGCGCCAGCAGCCAAGAGCAGGGCAGCTATGGCTACACCTTC. Translating gives CASSQEQGSYGYTF.

The rearrangement uses TRBV27 and TRBJ2-3; D is ambiguous. V shed 1 base and J shed 6 bases, with 8 bases lying between them. The CDR3 sequence is 13 residues long. Germline lookup yields CDR1 MNHEY and CDR2 SMNVEV (reference sequence). CDR3 region: CASSLLSVDTQYF. CDR3 nucleotide sequence: TGTGCCAGCAGTTTATTATCCGTTGATACGCAGTATTTT.

A single count supports this clone. V and J are TRBV7-3 and TRBJ1-2, with TRBD1 matching over 10 bases. J gave up 0 bases and V 3 bases, and 10 bases lay outside the gene matches. The CDR3 extends over 18 amino acids. Germline lookup yields CDR1 SGHTA and CDR2 FQGTGA. The CDR3, as DNA: TGTGCCAGCAGCTTTGGGGGACAGGGGCTCCGTTCTAACTATGGCTACACCTTC. This sequence encodes CASSFGGQGLRSNYGYTF.

Details on this clone: Different DNA sequences within this sample yield the same CDR3. This rearrangement joins TRBV9 to TRBJ1-3; D not resolved. Looked up from germline, CDR1 is SGDLS and CDR2 is YYNGEE. Trimming stripped 6 bases from V and 0 bases from J, with 10 bases between. The CDR3 consists of 14 residues. The CDR3 nucleotides read TGTGCCAGCAAACCAGGTAACTCTGGAAACACCATATATTTT. It translates to CASKPGNSGNTIYF.

This clone has just a few counts. The chain joins TRBV7-9 to TRBJ1-1; no reliable D call. V dropped 0 bases and J dropped 3 bases, with 5 bases sitting between them. This CDR3 has 13 amino acids. CDR1 and CDR2 (germline): SEHNR, FQNEAQ (reference sequence). For the CDR3, the DNA is TGTGCCAGCAGCTTAGCCCAGGACACTGAAGCTTTCTTT. Protein sequence: CASSLAQDTEAFF.

The chain employs TRBV7-9 and TRBJ2-1; 8 bases agree with TRBD2. The CDR3 spans 15 residues. Germline CDR1 and CDR2: SEHNR and FQNEAQ (reference sequence). J lost 4 bases, V lost 4 bases, and 6 bases had no gene match. The CDR3 reads CASSSRGGRYNEQFF. The CDR3 DNA reads as TGTGCCAGCAGCTCTCGCGGGGGGAGGTACAATGAGCAGTTCTTC.

The V gene is TRBV7-8, the J gene TRBJ1-5; 9 bases agree with TRBD1. The ends lost 5 bases at V and 4 bases at J; junction bases unmatched: 6. The CDR3 contains 15 residues. Per the germline V gene, CDR1 is SGHVS and CDR2 is FQNEAQ. The chain's CDR3 is CASSIGTGKNQPQHF. The CDR3 nucleotides are TGTGCCAGCAGCATAGGGACAGGGAAGAATCAGCCCCAGCATTTT.

The CDR3 DNA reads TGTGCCAGCAGTGAATGGGGGAACGGCAATCAGCCCCAGCATTTT. This gives the protein CASSEWGNGNQPQHF. The gene calls are TRBV6-1 and TRBJ1-5, with D maybe TRBD1 (5 bases). The CDR3 totals 15 residues. V was pared by 2 bases and J by 2 bases, with 10 bases between. The germline gives CDR1 MNHNS, CDR2 SASEGT.